One sample yielded the 20 T cell receptor beta chains listed below, sequenced in a study of OX40 agonist ivuxolimab in advanced cancers. The method was immunoSEQ multiplex PCR; TCRdb's version includes in-frame clones alone and lacks a portion of them. Altogether tens of thousands of clones are present, roughly 90% being singletons, with the ten largest covering less than 0.9%. Specimen: CD4+ or CD8+ T cells sorted from blood, collected in a trial of the OX40 agonist ivuxolimab. The receptors stem from an adult with an advanced solid tumor such as melanoma, head and neck, liver or kidney cancer.

This clone is a singleton in its sample. The chain is built from TRBV14 and TRBJ2-7; D is ambiguous. Germline V lookup: CDR1 SGHDN, CDR2 FVKESK. The CDR3 is 13 amino acids. The V end lost 0 bases, the J end lost 6 bases, and 9 bases lay between the germline ends. CDR3 nucleotides: TGTGCCAGCAGCCAAGACAGTCCTGGCGAGCAGTACTTC. Translating it yields CASSQDSPGEQYF.

This clone was recorded once. The chain combines TRBV5-1 with TRBJ2-2; a possible D gene is TRBD1 (6 bases). The CDR3 consists of 15 residues. Germline-derived CDR1 and CDR2 are SGHRS and YFSETQ. V was shortened by 3 bases and J by 2 bases, with 11 bases between the two germline ends. The CDR3 reads CASSYGQKNTGELFF. The CDR3 nucleotides read TGCGCCAGCAGCTATGGACAGAAAAACACCGGGGAGCTGTTTTTT.

V usage is TRBV11-2 and J usage is TRBJ2-7, with 8 bases fitting TRBD1. Trimming at V came to 2 bases and at J to 2 bases, leaving 5 bases not matched to a gene. The CDR3 contains 15 residues. Germline values: CDR1 SGHAT, CDR2 FQNNGV. CDR3: CASSLLGTGAYEQYF. The CDR3 bases are TGTGCCAGCAGCTTACTCGGGACAGGCGCCTACGAGCAGTACTTC.

This clone appeared a single time. V usage is TRBV7-3 and J usage is TRBJ2-1; 10 bases match TRBD2. Germline V lookup: CDR1 SGHTA, CDR2 FQGTGA. The CDR3 loop spans 15 amino acids. Germline trimming cut 6 bases from V and 8 bases from J; bases unmatched to any gene: 10. The CDR3: CASSTKAGGTYEQFF. The CDR3 DNA follows: TGTGCCAGCAGTACTAAAGCGGGAGGGACGTATGAGCAGTTCTTC.

The CDR3 here is CASSPGRTQPQHF. DNA of the CDR3: TGTGCCAGCAGTCCGGGGAGGACTCAGCCCCAGCATTTT. This chain connects TRBV28 to TRBJ1-5; no clear D gene. V was pared by 5 bases and J by 6 bases, with 11 bases between. The germline V gene encodes CDR1 MDHEN and CDR2 SYDVKM. This CDR3 has 13 amino acids. Supplemented by reference TRBV28 and TRBJ1-5, the full variable domain reads DVKVTQSSRYLVKRTGEKVFLECVQDMDHENMFWYRQDPGLGLRLIYFSYDVKMKEKGDIPEGYSVSREKKERFSLILESASTNQTSMYLCASSPGRTQPQHFGDGTRLSIL.

V gene TRBV28 combines with J gene TRBJ1-4; possible D gene TRBD1, 6 bases. Germline V CDR1 and CDR2: MDHEN, SYDVKM. Trimming pared 6 bases from V and 5 bases from J, leaving 10 bases between. This CDR3 region has 13 residues. This CDR3 reads CASRGGRNEKLFF. CDR3 in DNA: TGTGCCAGCAGGGGGGGCAGAAATGAAAAACTGTTTTTT. Complete variable domain (other parts from reference TRBV28 and TRBJ1-4): DVKVTQSSRYLVKRTGEKVFLECVQDMDHENMFWYRQDPGLGLRLIYFSYDVKMKEKGDIPEGYSVSREKKERFSLILESASTNQTSMYLCASRGGRNEKLFFGSGTQLSVL.

V is TRBV10-3 and J is TRBJ2-1; 8 bases match TRBD2. The V and J ends lost 2 bases and 9 bases, in that order; junction bases with no gene match: 9. The CDR3 contains 15 residues. Germline assignment: CDR1 ENHRY and CDR2 SYGVKD. CDR3 sequence (DNA): TGTGCCATCAGTGAGAAGGGGAACGGGGGGGGTGAGCAGTTCTTC. Its protein is CAISEKGNGGGEQFF.

V usage is TRBV25-1 and J usage is TRBJ2-1; D gene unclear. This CDR3 contains 13 residues. Looked up from germline, CDR1 is MGHDK and CDR2 is SYGVNS. Trimming stripped 11 bases from V and 0 bases from J, with 11 bases between. Here the CDR3 reads CASARSSYNEQFF. The CDR3 DNA is TGTGCCTCCGCCAGGAGCTCCTACAATGAGCAGTTCTTC. The variable domain in full, with the rest retrieved from reference TRBV25-1 and TRBJ2-1, is EADIYQTPRYLVIGTGKKITLECSQTMGHDKMYWYQQDPGMELHLIHYSYGVNSTEKGDLSSESTVSRIRTEHFPLTLESARPSHTSQYLCASARSSYNEQFFGPGTRLTVL.

The J gene is TRBJ1-1, the V gene TRBV5-6; possibly TRBD1 for D (6 bases). Germline lookup yields CDR1 SGHDT and CDR2 YYEEEE. This CDR3 comprises 14 residues. Trimming removed 4 bases from V and 9 bases from J, with 19 bases in between. The CDR3 here is CASSNPPRGDQAFF. CDR3 DNA sequence: TGTGCCAGCAGCAATCCTCCCAGGGGAGATCAAGCTTTCTTT.

This clone has just one count. J is TRBJ1-1 and V is TRBV5-4, with D maybe TRBD1 (5 bases). V was cut by 0 bases and J by 1 base, with 7 bases left in between. From germline, CDR1 is SGHNT and CDR2 YYREEE (reference sequence). This CDR3 comprises 14 residues. The CDR3 loop reads CASSLVGANTEAFF. The CDR3 DNA reads TGTGCCAGCAGCTTGGTCGGGGCGAACACTGAAGCTTTCTTT.

The chain recombines TRBV28 with TRBJ1-1, with 7 bases identical to TRBD1. The CDR3 covers 15 residues. Per germline, CDR1 MDHEN and CDR2 SYDVKM. V was pared by 8 bases and J by 3 bases, with 12 bases of the junction left unmatched. Here the CDR3 DNA reads TGTGCCAGCTATTTCTCAGGGGGGAAAGACACTGAAGCTTTCTTT. Translating gives CASYFSGGKDTEAFF.

This sequence joins TRBV5-5 and TRBJ2-3; no firm D call. Trimming took 3 bases from V and 6 from J, leaving 8 bases between them. Germline assignment: CDR1 SGHKS and CDR2 YYEKEE (reference sequence). The CDR3 contains 12 residues. CDR3 loop: CASSSPGDTQYF. The CDR3 DNA reads TGTGCCAGCAGCTCCCCCGGGGATACGCAGTATTTT. Complete variable domain (other parts from reference TRBV5-5 and TRBJ2-3): DAGVTQSPTHLIKTRGQQVTLRCSPISGHKSVSWYQQVLGQGPQFIFQYYEKEERGRGNFPDRFSARQFPNYSSELNVNALLLGDSALYLCASSSPGDTQYFGPGTRLTVL.

The chain recombines TRBV7-3 with TRBJ2-5; TRBD1 aligns across 7 bases. The CDR3 is 16 residues long. The trim removed 5 bases at V and 5 bases at J, leaving 14 bases unmatched. The V gene's germline CDR1 is SGHTA and CDR2 FQGTGA. CDR3 residues: CASSHQTGLPPETQYF. The CDR3, as DNA: TGTGCCAGCAGCCATCAGACAGGGCTCCCCCCGGAGACCCAGTACTTC. Together with reference TRBV7-3 and TRBJ2-5, the CDR3 gives the full variable domain: GAGVSQTPSNKVTEKGKYVELRCDPISGHTALYWYRQSLGQGPEFLIYFQGTGAADDSGLPNDRFFAVRPEGSVSTLKIQRTERGDSAVYLCASSHQTGLPPETQYFGPGTRLLVL.

In DNA, the CDR3 is TGTGCCAGTGCGCGGGGATCTAACTATGGCTACACCTTC. Its protein product is CASARGSNYGYTF. This chain uses TRBV6-5 with TRBJ1-2, with D unresolved. V lost 9 bases, J lost 0 bases, and 11 bases lay in between. From germline, CDR1 is MNHEY and CDR2 SVGAGI. This CDR3 region has 13 residues.

Comment on this clone: The junction differs from germline at one of its ends, possibly a read error. V gene TRBV7-7 combines with J gene TRBJ2-5, with TRBD1 matching over 7 bases. This CDR3 spans 15 amino acids. Germline assignment: CDR1 SSHAT and CDR2 FNYEAQ (reference sequence). The CDR3 reads CASSPRQGSGETQYF. The CDR3 coding sequence is TGTGCTAGCAGCCCGCGACAGGGCTCGGGTGAGACCCAGTACTTC.

This sequence joins TRBV7-3 and TRBJ2-5, with D hard to call. This CDR3 comprises 13 residues. V lost 3 bases and J 1 base, leaving 6 bases between the germline ends. Germline CDR1 SGHTA, CDR2 FQGTGA. The CDR3, as DNA: TGTGCCAGCAGCTTTGGGGTCCAAGAGACCCAGTACTTC. It yields the protein CASSFGVQETQYF.

Here the CDR3 reads CASSQDPPRRLGYGYTF. CDR3 sequence (DNA): TGCGCCAGCAGCCAAGATCCTCCCCGCCGGCTGGGCTATGGCTACACCTTC. The rearrangement joins TRBV4-1 to TRBJ1-2; no clear D gene. The V end lost 0 bases, the J end lost 4 bases, and 18 bases lay between the germline ends. Germline CDR1 is MGHRA and CDR2 is YSYEKL. This CDR3 contains 17 residues.

V gene TRBV28 combines with J gene TRBJ1-5; TRBD1 might be the D (6 bases). The CDR3 contains 12 residues. Between the trimmed V and J ends, which lost 6 bases and 6 bases, there was a span of 9 bases. Looked up from germline, CDR1 is MDHEN and CDR2 is SYDVKM. The CDR3 sequence: CASRQGFQPQHF. The CDR3 DNA reads as TGTGCCAGCAGGCAGGGGTTTCAGCCCCAGCATTTT.

The rearrangement joins TRBV15 to TRBJ1-1, with unresolved D. The CDR3 extends over 14 amino acids. Trimming took 2 bases from V and 2 from J, leaving 9 bases between them. Germline V gene data show CDR1 as LNHNV and CDR2 as YYDKDF (reference sequence). The CDR3 region has the DNA TGTGCCACCAGCAGACCGTACAGAAACACTGAAGCTTTCTTT. Translation gives CATSRPYRNTEAFF. The variable domain in full, with the rest retrieved from reference TRBV15 and TRBJ1-1, is DAMVIQNPRYQVTQFGKPVTLSCSQTLNHNVMYWYQQKSSQAPKLLFHYYDKDFNNEADTPDNFQSRRPNTSFCFLDIRSPGLGDTAMYLCATSRPYRNTEAFFGQGTRLTVV.

The genes are TRBV7-2 and TRBJ2-7; D is ambiguous. V lost 5 bases, J lost 4 bases, and 12 bases lay in between. Germline V CDR1 and CDR2: SGHTA, FQGNSA. This CDR3 is built from 13 residues. In DNA, the CDR3 is TGTGCCAGCAGCCCCCAGCGAGAGTACGAGCAGTACTTC. Translated: CASSPQREYEQYF.